The TCR beta chain described here comes from a study of read filtering for tumor transcriptome and immune sequencing. Study-wide results and limits: Sorted CD138-negative bone marrow cells were not purified T cells.

This clonotype was seen repeatedly, ten times or more. No antigen is known for it. The library was built from around 380 ng RNA with molecular barcoded adaptors for alpha/delta and beta/gamma chains. MiXCR was run by TCRdb on the reads, yielding one entry per CDR3 protein. In the table there are approximately 58,000 distinct CDR3 sequences, 20% to 25% of which are singletons. V shed 0 bases, J shed 4 bases, and the junction held 2 bases outside the gene matches. This CDR3 has 15 amino acids. Germline V gives CDR1 KGHDR, CDR2 SFDVKD. The TCR sequence derives from a donor aged 40 or older with multiple myeloma. Material: a population of CD138-negative cells sorted from bone marrow. This chain connects TRBV24-1 to TRBJ2-5; TRBD1 matches at 9 bases. CDR3 in DNA: TGTGCCACCAGTGATTTGACAGGGGGCCCAGAGACCCAGTACTTC. It yields the protein CATSDLTGGPETQYF.